This T cell receptor (beta chain) was found in a study of OX40 agonist ivuxolimab in advanced cancers. The overall study: Patients were treated with ivuxolimab, an agonistic anti-OX40 (CD134) antibody. One hepatocellular carcinoma and two cutaneous melanoma patients partially responded.

Only in-frame clones appear in the TCRdb table, and some are missing; sequencing was by immunoSEQ multiplex PCR. The table shows some 30,000 clones, with about 73% occurring only once. People who had autoimmune disease history or systemic immunosuppression were excluded. The sample in question was CD4+ or CD8+ T cells sorted from blood, obtained in a trial of the OX40 agonist ivuxolimab. The receptor was isolated from an adult with an advanced solid tumor such as melanoma, head and neck, liver or kidney cancer.

In nucleotides, the CDR3 is TGTGCCAGCAGCCCCCGGGACAGCTTCACAGATACGCAGTATTTT. Translated, it gives CASSPRDSFTDTQYF. The genes are TRBV7-7 and TRBJ2-3; 7 bases fit TRBD1. V was pared by 5 bases and J by 2 bases, with 7 bases of the junction left unmatched. Germline CDR1 is SSHAT and CDR2 is FNYEAQ (reference sequence). This CDR3 contains 15 residues.